This entry concerns a single T cell receptor beta chain. This sample stems from a study of blood T cell repertoires in COVID-19. Background on the study: Sites in the United States, Italy and Spain provided acute and convalescent COVID-19 samples. The analysed material was cDNA or gDNA that came from T cells, B-cell-depleted T cells, or PBMCs.

Original handling: Reference gene primer amplification gave nucleated cell count estimates. Only in-frame clones appear in the TCRdb table, and some are missing; sequencing was by immunoSEQ multiplex PCR. The V and J calls and clone size were taken over from that table, and D and trimming were inferred from the DNA. The sample contains about 92,000 clones, about 71% of which appear only once. Sample: peripheral blood. This sequence originates from a woman in her sixties or seventies in a cohort sampled during active or convalescent COVID-19.

The CDR3 coding sequence is TGTGCCAGCAGCTTGTCAGCGGGGGGGTTCGACGAGCAGTACTTC. Translating it yields CASSLSAGGFDEQYF. V usage is TRBV5-6 and J usage is TRBJ2-7; 10 nucleotides agree with TRBD2. CDR3 size: 15 residues. The trim removed 1 base at V and 5 bases at J, leaving 6 bases unmatched. Germline V gene lookup returns CDR1 SGHDT and CDR2 YYEEEE.